This T cell receptor beta chain was captured in a study of T cells after posttransplantation cyclophosphamide. A marrow graft followed busulfan-fludarabine conditioning, with cyclophosphamide on days +3 and +4. The data were produced by immunoSEQ multiplex PCR, yet TCRdb's version contains in-frame clones alone and is incomplete. The sample holds 12,000 or so clones, around 2% seen once. The CDR3 has 17 residues. Germline assignment: CDR1 MGHRA and CDR2 YSYEKL. J gave up 6 bases and V 2 bases, and 14 bases lay outside the gene matches. This clone has a handful of counts. This TCR came from a male patient younger than 45 who received an allogeneic stem cell transplant from a related donor, was CMV-positive, and had no GVHD. The T cells may partly be graft donor cells. Sequenced material: PBMCs, taken after allogeneic stem cell transplant with posttransplant cyclophosphamide. The rearrangement links TRBV4-1 to TRBJ2-3, with 7 bases matching TRBD2. The CDR3 sequence is CASSQRWGLQGGDTQYF. CDR3 nucleotides: TGCGCCAGCAGCCAAAGATGGGGTTTGCAGGGAGGGGATACGCAGTATTTT.